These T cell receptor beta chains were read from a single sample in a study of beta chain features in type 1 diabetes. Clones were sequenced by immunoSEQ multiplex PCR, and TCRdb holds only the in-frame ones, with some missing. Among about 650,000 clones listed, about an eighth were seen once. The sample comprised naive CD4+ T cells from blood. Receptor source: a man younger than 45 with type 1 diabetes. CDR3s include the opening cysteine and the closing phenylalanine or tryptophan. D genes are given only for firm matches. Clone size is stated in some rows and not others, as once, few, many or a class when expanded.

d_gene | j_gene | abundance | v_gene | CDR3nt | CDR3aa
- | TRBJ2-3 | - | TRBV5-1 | TGCGCCAGCAGCCCGGGGACCGGAAAGGGGCCCCGCACAGATACGCAGTATTTT | CASSPGTGKGPRTDTQYF
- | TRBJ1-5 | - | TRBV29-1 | TGCAGCGTTGCTCTTGACAGTAGCAATCAGCCCCAGCATTTT | CSVALDSSNQPQHF
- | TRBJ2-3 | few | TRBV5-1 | TGCGCCACCCGAGGGGGGACTAGCACAGATACGCAGTATTTT | CATRGGTSTDTQYF
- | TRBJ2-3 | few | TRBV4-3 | TGCGCCAGCAGCCAAGGGGCGTCGGGCACAGATACGCAGTATTTT | CASSQGASGTDTQYF
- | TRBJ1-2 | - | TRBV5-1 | TGCGCCAGCAGCCCGAGGGTAGGCGGGAACTATGGCTACACCTTC | CASSPRVGGNYGYTF
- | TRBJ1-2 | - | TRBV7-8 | TGTGCCAGCAGCCGGCCAGGGTTCCCCTATGGCTACACCTTC | CASSRPGFPYGYTF
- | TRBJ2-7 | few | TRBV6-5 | TGTGCCAGCAGTTACTCGTTGGTAGGCGGGTACGAGCAGTACTTC | CASSYSLVGGYEQYF
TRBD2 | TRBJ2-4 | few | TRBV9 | TGTGCCAGCAGCGTAGTGAATAGCGGGGGTCCTCAGTACTTC | CASSVVNSGGPQYF
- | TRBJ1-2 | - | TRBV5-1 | TGCGCCAGCAGCTTGTCCGGGGAGAATGGCTACACCTTC | CASSLSGENGYTF
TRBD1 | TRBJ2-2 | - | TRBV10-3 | TGTGCCATCAGCTGGGACAGGGCCACCGGGGAGCTGTTTTTT | CAISWDRATGELFF
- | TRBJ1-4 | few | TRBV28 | TGTGCCAGCAGTTTAGAAGAAATGAAAAAACTGTTTTTT | CASSLEEMKKLFF
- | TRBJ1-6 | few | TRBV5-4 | TGTGCCAGCAGCTTGGGGCAGGTCTATAATTCACCCCTCCACTTT | CASSLGQVYNSPLHF
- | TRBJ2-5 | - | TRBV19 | TGTGCCAGTAGTATAGCTGGGGGGGCGTCGGGGACCCAGTACTTC | CASSIAGGASGTQYF
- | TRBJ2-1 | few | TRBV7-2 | TGTGCCAGCAGCTTAGCAGGGAACTACAATGAGCAGTTCTTC | CASSLAGNYNEQFF
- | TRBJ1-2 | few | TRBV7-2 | TGTGCCAGCAGCCCCAGAGATTCTAACTATGGCTACACCTTC | CASSPRDSNYGYTF
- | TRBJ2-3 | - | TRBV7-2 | TGTGCCAGCAGCTTTATCAGGAGCACAGATACGCAGTATTTT | CASSFIRSTDTQYF